The rows below give T cell receptor beta chains drawn from one sample of a study of blood T cell repertoires in COVID-19. The table came from immunoSEQ multiplex PCR; TCRdb's copy has only in-frame clones and leaves some out. The sample carries tens of thousands of clones, under 85% recorded once. Sequencing was carried out using peripheral blood. These receptors came from a woman in her 70s with active or convalescent COVID-19. Each CDR3 is given with its conserved first and last residue. D genes are given only for firm matches. Rows give clone size only sometimes, using once, few, many, or a class for an expanded clone.

J,D,size,V,CDR3,DNA
TRBJ2-7,.,.,TRBV3-1/TRBV3-2,CASSAPWRSSYEQYF,TGTGCCAGCAGTGCTCCCTGGCGGAGCTCCTACGAGCAGTACTTC
TRBJ2-1,TRBD2,.,TRBV11-3,CASSSTLTSGRGGEQFF,TGTGCCAGCAGCTCCACCCTTACTAGCGGGAGAGGCGGCGAGCAGTTCTTC
TRBJ2-7,.,.,TRBV7-3,CASSRNRPPDEQYF,TGTGCCAGCAGCCGAAACAGGCCACCGGACGAGCAGTACTTC
TRBJ1-4,TRBD1,few,TRBV5-1,CASSSRTGVFEKLFF,TGCGCCAGCAGTTCGAGGACAGGGGTATTTGAAAAACTGTTTTTT
TRBJ1-1,.,.,TRBV5-1,CASSPGGLTEAFF,TGCGCCAGCAGCCCCGGGGGACTTACTGAAGCTTTCTTT
TRBJ1-4,.,.,TRBV2,CASSTWAEKLFF,TGTGCCAGCAGCACCTGGGCGGAAAAACTGTTTTTT
TRBJ1-1,TRBD1,.,TRBV2,CASSRGGQGQAEAFF,TGTGCCAGCAGTCGGGGGGGACAGGGGCAGGCTGAAGCTTTCTTT
TRBJ1-1,.,.,TRBV10-3,CAISEALGGTEAFF,TGTGCCATCAGTGAGGCCCTGGGAGGGACTGAAGCTTTCTTT
TRBJ1-6,.,.,TRBV19,CASRAPADSPLHF,TGTGCCAGCAGGGCCCCGGCGGATTCACCCCTCCACTTT
TRBJ1-1,.,.,TRBV29-1,CSSTAGKTEAFF,TGCAGCTCAACGGCAGGGAAGACTGAAGCTTTCTTT
TRBJ1-2,.,few,TRBV3-1/TRBV3-2,CASSQLPGRGYGYTF,TGTGCCAGCAGCCAGTTGCCAGGTCGGGGGTATGGCTACACCTTC